Below are 10 T cell receptor beta chains sequenced from a single sample in a study of brain T cells in children with intractable seizures. Clones were sequenced by immunoSEQ multiplex PCR, and TCRdb holds only the in-frame ones, with some missing. Among 70,000 to 90,000 clones listed, roughly 91% were seen once. Here the sequenced sample was peripheral blood, taken at surgery. These receptors were collected from a boy younger than two with tuberous sclerosis and intractable seizures.

This chain uses TRBV4-1 with TRBJ1-2; D not resolved. Germline CDR1 and CDR2: MGHRA and YSYEKL. The CDR3 sequence is 16 residues long. Between the trimmed V and J ends, which lost 0 bases and 6 bases, there was a span of 17 bases. The CDR3 sequence: CASSQEGRGRLDGYTF. DNA for the CDR3: TGCGCCAGCAGCCAAGAAGGCCGAGGTCGGTTAGATGGCTACACCTTC.

This clone was counted a few times. V and J are TRBV5-4 and TRBJ1-1; no clear D gene. CDR1 is SGHNT and CDR2 is YYREEE in the germline V gene (reference sequence). This CDR3 contains 14 residues. Trimming pared 1 base from V and 0 bases from J, leaving 7 bases between. DNA for the CDR3: TGTGCCAGCAGCTTGACAAGGATGAACACTGAAGCTTTCTTT. Translated, it gives CASSLTRMNTEAFF.

The chain carries TRBV2 and TRBJ2-7; no reliable D call. This CDR3 contains 13 residues. Trimming left V 6 bases short and J 2 bases short, with 11 bases between. Germline lookup yields CDR1 SNHLY and CDR2 FYNNEI. CDR3 sequence (DNA): TGTGCCAGCAGGGGTACAGTTGCCTACGAGCAGTACTTC. This encodes CASRGTVAYEQYF.

The rearrangement joins TRBV12-3 or TRBV12-4 to TRBJ1-4; weak D call: TRBD1 (5 bases). The CDR3 consists of 13 residues. V gave up 6 bases and J gave up 13 bases, with 18 bases separating them. The CDR3 spells CASSRSTAAILFF. The CDR3 DNA reads as TGTGCCAGCAGCCGATCGACAGCCGCCATACTGTTTTTT.

The rearrangement links TRBV5-1 to TRBJ2-3, with 8 nucleotides matching TRBD1. The junction had 6 bases not matched to a gene; V was cut back by 0 bases and J by 6 bases. CDR1 and CDR2 from the germline V gene are SGHRS and YFSETQ. The CDR3 extends over 15 amino acids. CDR3: CASSLGTGKWDTQYF. The CDR3 nucleotides are TGCGCCAGCAGCTTGGGGACAGGGAAGTGGGATACGCAGTATTTT.

This sequence joins TRBV14 and TRBJ2-7; no reliable D call. Germline-derived CDR1 and CDR2 are SGHDN and FVKESK. This CDR3 contains 16 residues. Trimming cost V 0 bases and J 5 bases, with 17 bases left between them. As DNA, the CDR3 is TGTGCCAGCAGCCAAGAAGGCGTTACAGCCTGGGACGAGCAGTACTTC. Protein: CASSQEGVTAWDEQYF.

V usage is TRBV11-3 and J usage is TRBJ2-3, with D possibly TRBD1 on 5 matching bases. This CDR3 is built from 13 residues. Germline V lookup: CDR1 SGHNT, CDR2 YENEEA. The V end was cut by 1 base, the J end by 5 bases, with 7 bases between. CDR3 sequence: CASSLGRGDTQYF. The CDR3, as DNA: TGTGCCAGCAGCTTAGGAAGGGGAGATACGCAGTATTTT. Variable domain in full (rest from reference TRBV11-3 and TRBJ2-3): EAGVVQSPRYKIIEKKQPVAFWCNPISGHNTLYWYLQNLGQGPELLIRYENEEAVDDSQLPKDRFSAERLKGVDSTLKIQPAELGDSAVYLCASSLGRGDTQYFGPGTRLTVL.

The genes are TRBV12-3 or TRBV12-4 and TRBJ1-6, with a weak D call TRBD1 (5 bases). The ends were cut back, 10 bases at V and 0 bases at J, with 7 bases in the middle. CDR3 length equals 13 residues. CDR3 protein: CATQGSYNSPLHF. CDR3 sequence (DNA): TGTGCCACCCAGGGCTCCTATAATTCACCCCTCCACTTT.

This clone has a single count. The rearrangement joins TRBV18 to TRBJ1-3; 12 nucleotides match TRBD1. The V segment lost 3 bases and the J segment 2 bases; nucleotides outside the gene matches: 2. Germline CDR1 and CDR2: KGHSH and LQKENI. CDR3 length: 16 amino acids. The chain's CDR3 is CASSPGTGGTGNTIYF. CDR3 coding DNA: TGTGCCAGCTCACCTGGGACAGGGGGCACTGGAAACACCATATATTTT.

Note on this clone: Likely a read error: the CDR3 ends without its conserved phenylalanine or tryptophan. The DNA is omitted, as the CDR3 cannot be located on it reliably, and the CDR3 follows TCRdb's listing. V is TRBV21-1 and J is TRBJ2-7; the D call of TRBD2 is as the table states it, not checked on the DNA. TRBV21-1 is flagged as a pseudogene. A total of 11 residues make up the CDR3, ends included. This chain's CDR3 is CASSKGAGVRI.